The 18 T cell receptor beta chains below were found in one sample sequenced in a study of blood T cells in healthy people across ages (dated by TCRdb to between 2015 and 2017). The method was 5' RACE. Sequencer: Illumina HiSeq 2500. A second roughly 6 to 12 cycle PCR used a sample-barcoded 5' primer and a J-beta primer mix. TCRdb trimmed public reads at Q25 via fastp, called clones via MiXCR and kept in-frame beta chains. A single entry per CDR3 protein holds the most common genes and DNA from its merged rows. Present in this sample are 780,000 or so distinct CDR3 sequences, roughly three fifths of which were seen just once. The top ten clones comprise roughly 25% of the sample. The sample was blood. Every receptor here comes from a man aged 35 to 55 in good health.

CDR3 nucleotide sequence: TGTGCCAGCGCAGGGGCCCGTGCAACTAATGAAAAACTGTTTTTT. Translation: CASAGARATNEKLFF. The chain is built from TRBV18 and TRBJ1-4; D perhaps matches TRBD1 (6 bases). V was trimmed by 8 bases and J by 0 bases, leaving 13 bases between them. The V gene's germline CDR1 is KGHSH and CDR2 LQKENI. The CDR3 contains 15 residues.

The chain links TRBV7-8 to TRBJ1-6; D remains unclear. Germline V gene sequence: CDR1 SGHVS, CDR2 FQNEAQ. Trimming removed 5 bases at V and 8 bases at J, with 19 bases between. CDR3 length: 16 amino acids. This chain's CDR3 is CASSPYTQMPDSPLHF. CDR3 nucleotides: TGTGCCAGCAGCCCCTACACCCAAATGCCGGATTCACCCCTCCACTTT.

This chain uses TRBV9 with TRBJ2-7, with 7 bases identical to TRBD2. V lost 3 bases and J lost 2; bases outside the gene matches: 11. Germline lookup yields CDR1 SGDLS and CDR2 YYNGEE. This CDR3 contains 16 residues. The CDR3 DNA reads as TGTGCCAGCAGCGCGGGGACTACCCAGTCCGCCTACGAGCAGTACTTC. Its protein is CASSAGTTQSAYEQYF. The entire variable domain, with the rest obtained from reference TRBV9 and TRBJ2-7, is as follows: DSGVTQTPKHLITATGQRVTLRCSPRSGDLSVYWYQQSLDQGLQFLIQYYNGEERAKGNILERFSAQQFPDLHSELNLSSLELGDSALYFCASSAGTTQSAYEQYFGPGTRLTVT.

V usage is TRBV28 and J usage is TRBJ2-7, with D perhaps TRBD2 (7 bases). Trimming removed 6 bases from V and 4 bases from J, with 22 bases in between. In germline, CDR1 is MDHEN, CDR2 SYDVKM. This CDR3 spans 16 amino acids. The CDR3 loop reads CASSYGGLPTRYEQYF. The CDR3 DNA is TGTGCCAGCAGCTACGGGGGGCTCCCTACCCGATACGAGCAGTACTTC.

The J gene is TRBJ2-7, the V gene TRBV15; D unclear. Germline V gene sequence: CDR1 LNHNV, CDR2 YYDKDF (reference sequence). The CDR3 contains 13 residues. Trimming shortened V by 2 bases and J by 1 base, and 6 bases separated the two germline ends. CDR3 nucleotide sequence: TGTGCCACCAGCAGAAGGGTTTCCTACGAGCAGTACTTC. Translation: CATSRRVSYEQYF.

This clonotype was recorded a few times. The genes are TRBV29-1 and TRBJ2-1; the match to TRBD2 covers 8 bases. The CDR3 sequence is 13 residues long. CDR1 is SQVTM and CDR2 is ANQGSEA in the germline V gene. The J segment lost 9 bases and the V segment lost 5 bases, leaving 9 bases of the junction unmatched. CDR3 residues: CSVYGGGGGEQFF. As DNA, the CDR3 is TGCAGCGTTTACGGGGGGGGAGGAGGTGAGCAGTTCTTC.

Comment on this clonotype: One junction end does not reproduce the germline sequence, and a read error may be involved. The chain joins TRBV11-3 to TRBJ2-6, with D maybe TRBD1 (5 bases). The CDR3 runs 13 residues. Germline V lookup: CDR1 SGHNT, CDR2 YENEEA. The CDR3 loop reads CASQVSGANILTF. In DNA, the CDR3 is TGTGCCAGCCAAGTCTCTGGGGCCAACATCCTGACTTTC.

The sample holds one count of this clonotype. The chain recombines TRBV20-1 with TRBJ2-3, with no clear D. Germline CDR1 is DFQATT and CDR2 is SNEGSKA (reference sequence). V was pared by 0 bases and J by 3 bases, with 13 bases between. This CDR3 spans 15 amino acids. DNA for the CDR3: TGCAGTGCTAGAGATCCCCTGCGGTTTACAGATACGCAGTATTTT. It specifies CSARDPLRFTDTQYF.

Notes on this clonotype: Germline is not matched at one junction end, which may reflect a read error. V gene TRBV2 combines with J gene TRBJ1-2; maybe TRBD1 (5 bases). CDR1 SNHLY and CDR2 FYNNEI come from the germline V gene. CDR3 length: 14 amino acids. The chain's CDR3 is CAGRVEAGGYGYTF. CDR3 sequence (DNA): TGTGCCGGCAGGGTGGAAGCAGGTGGCTATGGCTACACCTTC.

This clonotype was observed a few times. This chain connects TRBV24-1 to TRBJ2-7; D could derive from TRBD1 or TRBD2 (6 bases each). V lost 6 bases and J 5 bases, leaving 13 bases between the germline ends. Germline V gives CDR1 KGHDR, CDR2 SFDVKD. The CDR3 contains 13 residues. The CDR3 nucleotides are TGTGCCACCAGTCCACAGGGAGGCGACGAGCAGTACTTC. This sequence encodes CATSPQGGDEQYF.

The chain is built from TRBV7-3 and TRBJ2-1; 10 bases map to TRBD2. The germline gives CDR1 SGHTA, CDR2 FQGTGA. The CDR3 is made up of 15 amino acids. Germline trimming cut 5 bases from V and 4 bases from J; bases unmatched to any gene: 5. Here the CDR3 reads CASSPSAGGYNEQFF. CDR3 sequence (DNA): TGTGCCAGCAGCCCCTCAGCGGGGGGGTACAATGAGCAGTTCTTC.

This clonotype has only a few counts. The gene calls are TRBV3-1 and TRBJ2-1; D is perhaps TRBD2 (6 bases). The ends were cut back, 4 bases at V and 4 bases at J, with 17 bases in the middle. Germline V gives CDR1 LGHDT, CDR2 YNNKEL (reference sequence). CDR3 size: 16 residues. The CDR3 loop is CASSPSRASAYNEQFF. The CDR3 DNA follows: TGTGCCAGCAGCCCCTCCCGGGCTAGCGCTTACAATGAGCAGTTCTTC.

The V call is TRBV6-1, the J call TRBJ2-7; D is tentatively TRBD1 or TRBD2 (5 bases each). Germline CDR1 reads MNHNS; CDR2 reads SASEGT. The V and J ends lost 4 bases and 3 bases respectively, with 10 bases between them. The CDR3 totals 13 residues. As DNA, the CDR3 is TGTGCCAGCAGTGGAGGGACCCACTACGAGCAGTACTTC. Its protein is CASSGGTHYEQYF.

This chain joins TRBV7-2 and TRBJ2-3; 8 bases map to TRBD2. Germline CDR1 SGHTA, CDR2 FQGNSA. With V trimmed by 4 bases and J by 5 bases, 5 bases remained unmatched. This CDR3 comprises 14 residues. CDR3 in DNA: TGTGCCAGCAGCTCCGTAGCGGGATTAGATACGCAGTATTTT. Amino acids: CASSSVAGLDTQYF. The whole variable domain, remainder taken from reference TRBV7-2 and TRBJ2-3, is GAGVSQSPSNKVTEKGKDVELRCDPISGHTALYWYRQSLGQGLEFLIYFQGNSAPDKSGLPSDRFSAERTGGSVSTLTIQRTQQEDSAVYLCASSSVAGLDTQYFGPGTRLTVL.

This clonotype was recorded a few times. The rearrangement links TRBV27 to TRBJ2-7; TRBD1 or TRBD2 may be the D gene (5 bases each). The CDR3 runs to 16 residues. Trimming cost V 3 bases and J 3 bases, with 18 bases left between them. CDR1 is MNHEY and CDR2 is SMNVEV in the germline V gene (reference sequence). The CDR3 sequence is CASSFFLGAEFYEQYF. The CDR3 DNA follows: TGTGCCAGCAGTTTCTTCCTCGGGGCCGAGTTCTACGAGCAGTACTTC.

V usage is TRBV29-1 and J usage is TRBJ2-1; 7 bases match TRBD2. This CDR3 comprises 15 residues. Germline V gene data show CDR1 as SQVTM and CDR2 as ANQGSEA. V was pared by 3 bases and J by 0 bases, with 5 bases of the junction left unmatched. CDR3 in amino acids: CSVDGGGSSYNEQFF. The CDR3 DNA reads TGCAGCGTTGATGGCGGGGGAAGCTCCTACAATGAGCAGTTCTTC.

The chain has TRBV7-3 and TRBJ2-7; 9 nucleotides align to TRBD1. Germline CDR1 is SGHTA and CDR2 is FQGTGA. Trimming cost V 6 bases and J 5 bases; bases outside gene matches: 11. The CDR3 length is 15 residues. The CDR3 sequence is CASSAGNRGRHEQYF. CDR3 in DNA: TGTGCCAGCAGTGCCGGTAACAGGGGGCGACACGAGCAGTACTTC.

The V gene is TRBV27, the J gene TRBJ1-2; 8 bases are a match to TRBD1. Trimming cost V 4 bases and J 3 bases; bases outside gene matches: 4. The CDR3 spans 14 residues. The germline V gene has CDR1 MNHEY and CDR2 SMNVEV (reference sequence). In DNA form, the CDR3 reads TGTGCCAGCAGTTGGACAGGGTCCGACTATGGCTACACCTTC. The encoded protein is CASSWTGSDYGYTF.